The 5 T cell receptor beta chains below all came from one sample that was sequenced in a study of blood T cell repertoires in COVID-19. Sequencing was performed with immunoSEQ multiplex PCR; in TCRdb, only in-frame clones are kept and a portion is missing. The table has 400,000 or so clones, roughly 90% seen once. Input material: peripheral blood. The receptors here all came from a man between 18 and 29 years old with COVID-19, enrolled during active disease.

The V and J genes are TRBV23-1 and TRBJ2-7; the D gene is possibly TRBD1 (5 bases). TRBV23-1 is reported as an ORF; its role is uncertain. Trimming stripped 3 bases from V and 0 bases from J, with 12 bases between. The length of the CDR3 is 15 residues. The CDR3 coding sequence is TGCGCCAGCAGTCAGGACGACAGAAGCTCCTACGAGCAGTACTTC. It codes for CASSQDDRSSYEQYF.

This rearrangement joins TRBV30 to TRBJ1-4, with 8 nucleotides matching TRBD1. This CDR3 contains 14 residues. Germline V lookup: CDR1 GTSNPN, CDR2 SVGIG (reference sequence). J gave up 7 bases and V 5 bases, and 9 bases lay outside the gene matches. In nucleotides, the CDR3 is TGTGCCTGGGACAGGGGAATGAGCGGTGAAAAACTGTTTTTT. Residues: CAWDRGMSGEKLFF.

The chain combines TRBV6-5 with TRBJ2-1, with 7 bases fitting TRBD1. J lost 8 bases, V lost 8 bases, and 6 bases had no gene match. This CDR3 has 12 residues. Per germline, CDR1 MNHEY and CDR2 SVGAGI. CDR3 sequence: CASRTGLDEQFF. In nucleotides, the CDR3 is TGTGCCAGCCGGACAGGTTTAGATGAGCAGTTCTTC.

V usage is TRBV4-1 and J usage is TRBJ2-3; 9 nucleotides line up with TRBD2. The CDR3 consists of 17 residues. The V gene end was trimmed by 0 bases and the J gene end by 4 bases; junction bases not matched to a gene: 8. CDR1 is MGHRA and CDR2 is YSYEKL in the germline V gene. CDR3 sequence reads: CASSQDIRGGVSDTQYF. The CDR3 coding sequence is TGCGCCAGCAGCCAAGATATTCGCGGGGGGGTTTCAGATACGCAGTATTTT.

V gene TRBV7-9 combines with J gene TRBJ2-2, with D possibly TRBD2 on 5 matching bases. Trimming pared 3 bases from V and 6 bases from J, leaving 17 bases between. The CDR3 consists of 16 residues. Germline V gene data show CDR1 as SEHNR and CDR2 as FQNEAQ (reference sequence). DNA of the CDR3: TGTGCCAGCAGCTTCGGAGCTTGGATCGGGGCCGGGGAGCTGTTTTTT. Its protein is CASSFGAWIGAGELFF.